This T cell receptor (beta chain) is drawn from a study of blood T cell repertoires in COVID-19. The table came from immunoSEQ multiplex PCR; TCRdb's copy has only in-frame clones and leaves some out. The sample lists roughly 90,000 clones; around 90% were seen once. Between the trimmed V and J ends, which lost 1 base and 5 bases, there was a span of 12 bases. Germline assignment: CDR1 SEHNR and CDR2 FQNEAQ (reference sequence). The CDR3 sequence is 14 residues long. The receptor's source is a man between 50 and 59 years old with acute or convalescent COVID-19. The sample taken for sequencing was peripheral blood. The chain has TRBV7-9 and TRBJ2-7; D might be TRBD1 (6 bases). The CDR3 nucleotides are TGTGCCAGCAGCTTAGGGGAGACAGGAGACGAGCAGTACGTC. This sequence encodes CASSLGETGDEQYV.